These 15 T cell receptor beta chains came from one sample sequenced in a study of TIL therapy for anti-PD-1-resistant metastatic lung cancer. The libraries were made with immunoSEQ v3. Data came from immunoSEQ multiplex PCR; TCRdb stores just in-frame clones and leaves some out. The table has 55,000 to 70,000 clones, over 75% seen once; the top ten hold 2.5% to 3%. Time point: pre-treatment sample, taken before nivolumab and TIL therapy. The sample in question was blood, obtained at baseline. Receptor source: a person aged 25-79 years with non-small cell lung cancer.

This chain uses TRBV5-1 with TRBJ1-2, with 7 bases matching TRBD1. The CDR3 runs to 14 residues. Per the germline V gene, CDR1 is SGHRS and CDR2 is YFSETQ. J lost 6 bases, V lost 1 base, and 6 bases had no gene match. CDR3: CASSLPGTGDGYTF. The CDR3 DNA reads TGCGCCAGCAGCTTGCCCGGCACAGGGGATGGCTACACCTTC. The variable domain in full, with the rest retrieved from reference TRBV5-1 and TRBJ1-2, is KAGVTQTPRYLIKTRGQQVTLSCSPISGHRSVSWYQQTPGQGLQFLFEYFSETQRNKGNFPGRFSGRQFSNSRSEMNVSTLELGDSALYLCASSLPGTGDGYTFGSGTRLTVV.

This chain connects TRBV2 to TRBJ2-7, with D possibly being TRBD2 (6 bases). V lost 1 base and J lost 2, with 9 bases in between. The CDR3 is 14 residues long. Germline V gene data show CDR1 as SNHLY and CDR2 as FYNNEI. The CDR3 DNA reads TGTGCCAGCAGTGAAGGTAGCGGTCCCTACGAGCAGTACTTC. It yields the protein CASSEGSGPYEQYF. Using reference TRBV2 and TRBJ2-7 for the parts outside the CDR3, the full variable domain is EPEVTQTPSHQVTQMGQEVILRCVPISNHLYFYWYRQILGQKVEFLVSFYNNEISEKSEIFDDQFSVERPDGSNFTLKIRSTKLEDSAMYFCASSEGSGPYEQYFGPGTRLTVT.

The chain is built from TRBV12-3 or TRBV12-4 and TRBJ2-7; maybe TRBD1 (5 bases). Between the trimmed V and J ends, which lost 5 bases and 3 bases, there was a span of 11 bases. The CDR3 spans 13 residues. In nucleotides, the CDR3 is TGTGCCAGCAGTGAGACAGATCTCTACGAGCAGTACTTC. Its translation is CASSETDLYEQYF.

This rearrangement joins TRBV2 to TRBJ1-2; D is possibly TRBD1 (5 bases). The CDR3 totals 12 residues. Germline loops: CDR1 SNHLY, CDR2 FYNNEI. The V end lost 5 bases, the J end lost 4 bases, and 8 bases lay between the germline ends. The CDR3 spells CASSTQGYGYTF. CDR3 DNA: TGTGCCAGCAGTACCCAGGGCTATGGCTACACCTTC.

This chain uses TRBV7-2 with TRBJ1-1, with 7 bases fitting TRBD1. The J segment lost 3 bases and the V segment lost 5 bases, leaving 6 bases of the junction unmatched. CDR3 length: 14 residues. Germline V gene sequence: CDR1 SGHTA, CDR2 FQGNSA. The CDR3 region is CASSPRQGYTEAFF. The CDR3 nucleotides are TGTGCCAGCAGCCCCAGACAGGGTTACACTGAAGCTTTCTTT.

V gene TRBV25-1 combines with J gene TRBJ1-4, with D possibly matching TRBD1 (6 bases). V dropped 4 bases and J dropped 8 bases, with 8 bases sitting between them. Germline CDR1 and CDR2: MGHDK and SYGVNS. This CDR3 contains 12 residues. The CDR3 DNA reads as TGTGCCAGCAGTGGGACAGTCGAAAAACTGTTTTTT. Its protein is CASSGTVEKLFF.

The chain recombines TRBV9 with TRBJ1-5; D remains ambiguous. The germline V gene has CDR1 SGDLS and CDR2 YYNGEE. The CDR3 runs to 12 residues. Trimming shortened V by 4 bases and J by 7 bases, and 9 bases separated the two germline ends. DNA for the CDR3: TGTGCCAGCAGCACCCCGAGACAGCCCCAGCATTTT. Amino acid sequence: CASSTPRQPQHF.

The chain couples TRBV25-1 to TRBJ2-3, with a tentative D call TRBD2 (5 bases). This CDR3 has 10 amino acids. Deletions cut 8 bases from V and 8 bases from J, with 8 bases between. Germline CDR1 MGHDK, CDR2 SYGVNS. For the CDR3, the DNA is TGTGCCAGCGCGGGTCCTACGCAGTATTTT. Amino acids: CASAGPTQYF.

V gene TRBV12-5 combines with J gene TRBJ1-3; D not certain. The V gene lost 5 bases and the J gene lost 0 bases, with 14 bases spanning the gap. Germline CDR1 is LGHNT and CDR2 is FRNRAP. The CDR3 is 16 amino acids. The CDR3 loop reads CASGIRGPNSGNTIYF. The CDR3, as DNA: TGTGCTAGTGGTATTCGTGGGCCCAACTCTGGAAACACCATATATTTT.

J is TRBJ1-5 and V is TRBV6-1, with D possibly TRBD1 on 5 matching bases. Looked up from germline, CDR1 is MNHNS and CDR2 is SASEGT. V lost 2 bases and J lost 6, with 14 bases in between. CDR3 length equals 15 residues. This chain's CDR3 is CASSEWGGRGQPQHF. The CDR3 region has the DNA TGTGCCAGCAGTGAATGGGGCGGGAGGGGTCAGCCCCAGCATTTT.

The rearrangement uses TRBV9 and TRBJ1-1; D gene uncertain. Trimming stripped 3 bases from V and 0 bases from J, with 9 bases between. CDR3 length equals 14 residues. Germline lookup yields CDR1 SGDLS and CDR2 YYNGEE. For the CDR3, the DNA is TGTGCCAGCAGCGCAGACGCCCTGAACACTGAAGCTTTCTTT. Its translation: CASSADALNTEAFF.

This clone was recorded once. The chain has TRBV4-1 and TRBJ1-1; D call uncertain. Germline loops: CDR1 MGHRA, CDR2 YSYEKL. V lost 0 bases, J lost 0 bases, and 8 bases lay in between. The CDR3 spans 15 residues. DNA of the CDR3: TGCGCCAGCAGCCAAGAAGTCGGGTTGAACACTGAAGCTTTCTTT. This encodes CASSQEVGLNTEAFF.

DNA for the CDR3: TGTGCCGGGCAGGGGATTACGGGCACTGAAGCTTTCTTT. It is translated as CAGQGITGTEAFF. V is TRBV30 and J is TRBJ1-1; possible D gene TRBD1, 6 bases. The CDR3 has 13 amino acids. V was cut by 8 bases and J by 4 bases, with 17 bases left in between. Per germline, CDR1 GTSNPN and CDR2 SVGIG (reference sequence). The entire variable domain, with the rest obtained from reference TRBV30 and TRBJ1-1, is as follows: SQTIHQWPATLVQPVGSPLSLECTVEGTSNPNLYWYRQAAGRGLQLLFYSVGIGQISSEVPQNLSASRPQDRQFILSSKKLLLSDSGFYLCAGQGITGTEAFFGQGTRLTVV.

The chain combines TRBV9 with TRBJ1-1, with a possible D match to TRBD1 (6 bases). Germline V gives CDR1 SGDLS, CDR2 YYNGEE. The CDR3 has 16 amino acids. V was pared by 3 bases and J by 3 bases, with 18 bases between. The CDR3 DNA is TGTGCCAGCAGCGCCCGGAGGGGGGTCGGATACACTGAAGCTTTCTTT. Protein: CASSARRGVGYTEAFF.

The V call is TRBV25-1, the J call TRBJ2-2, with D possibly matching TRBD2 (7 bases). The length of the CDR3 is 16 residues. The germline gives CDR1 MGHDK, CDR2 SYGVNS. Trimming left V 1 base short and J 5 bases short, with 14 bases between. For the CDR3, the DNA is TGTGCCAGCAGTGAATTCCCGGGGGGCGCAACCGGGGAGCTGTTTTTT. Protein sequence: CASSEFPGGATGELFF. The full variable domain, in which reference TRBV25-1 and TRBJ2-2 provide the parts outside the CDR3, is EADIYQTPRYLVIGTGKKITLECSQTMGHDKMYWYQQDPGMELHLIHYSYGVNSTEKGDLSSESTVSRIRTEHFPLTLESARPSHTSQYLCASSEFPGGATGELFFGEGSRLTVL.